This T cell receptor beta chain was identified during a study of CD8 T cells in ankylosing spondylitis. Findings and caveats of the study: Before this, some motif variants had been reported in reactive arthritis synovial fluid and blood.

As to this clonotype: Its antigen is not identified.

This CDR3 is built from 16 residues. CDR1 and CDR2 (germline): SEHNR, FQNEAQ (reference sequence). V dropped 2 bases and J dropped 1 base, with 11 bases sitting between them. TCRdb re-called the 5' RACE reads through MiXCR, storing one row per CDR3 protein. Among 150,000 or so distinct CDR3 sequences, around a third were seen once, and the ten largest hold 4.5% to 6%. The specimen was synovial fluid, either unsorted or a sorted T cell fraction (not recorded which). This clonotype originated in a male donor with ankylosing spondylitis. The chain is built from TRBV7-9 and TRBJ2-2; D is possibly TRBD1 (6 bases). The CDR3 nucleotides read TGTGCCAGCAGCTTAAAGGGGGAATGGAACACCGGGGAGCTGTTTTTT. Translated: CASSLKGEWNTGELFF.